This T cell receptor beta chain comes out of a study of T cell changes during pregnancy in multiple sclerosis. Profiled with immunoSEQ multiplex PCR; TCRdb holds only in-frame clones, not every one. This sample has roughly 90,000 clones; almost 95% occur once, and the top ten carry 2% to 2.5%. The ends lost 5 bases at V and 4 bases at J; junction bases unmatched: 7. The CDR3 is 15 residues long. From germline, CDR1 is MGHDK and CDR2 SYGVNS. The chain employs TRBV25-1 and TRBJ2-5; 10 nucleotides agree with TRBD2. The specimen comprised peripheral blood, sampled in the third trimester of pregnancy. The TCR was taken from a female donor with multiple sclerosis, enrolled in a pregnancy study. As DNA, the CDR3 is TGTGCCAGCAGTCGGCCTAGCGGGAGCGGAGAGACCCAGTACTTC. Residues: CASSRPSGSGETQYF.